These 17 T cell receptor beta chains share one sample of origin, sequenced in a study of T cells in Graves' hyperthyroidism and ophthalmopathy. The TCR beta CDR3 regions underwent amplification using RNA transcripts as the source. Researchers ran a first-round RT-PCR on the TCR CDR3 using the HTBI primer set. TCRdb recomputed calls from the multiplex PCR reads with MiXCR, one row per CDR3 protein. The top ten hold about 8.9% of the sample, which has roughly 800,000 distinct CDR3 sequences, around 39% seen once. Sequencing input: blood. These receptors were obtained from a young man with Graves' hyperthyroidism.

The chain carries TRBV7-9 and TRBJ2-3, with 8 bases that match TRBD2. Trimming at V came to 1 base and at J to 0 bases, leaving 3 bases not matched to a gene. Germline CDR1 SEHNR, CDR2 FQNEAQ (reference sequence). CDR3 length: 16 amino acids. For the CDR3, the DNA is TGTGCCAGCAGCTTAGTCGGGGGGGCAAGCACAGATACGCAGTATTTT. Encoded protein: CASSLVGGASTDTQYF.

This clonotype was seen a handful of times. The chain recombines TRBV20-1 with TRBJ2-5; 7 bases are shared with TRBD1. Looked up from germline, CDR1 is DFQATT and CDR2 is SNEGSKA (reference sequence). The CDR3 runs to 13 residues. Unmatched junction bases numbered 4, after V lost 5 bases and J lost 1 base. CDR3 sequence (DNA): TGCAGTGCTGAGGACAGGTTCCAAGAGACCCAGTACTTC. This sequence encodes CSAEDRFQETQYF.

This chain connects TRBV24-1 to TRBJ1-1; 8 nucleotides agree with TRBD1. Germline V gives CDR1 KGHDR, CDR2 SFDVKD. The CDR3 contains 17 residues. V gave up 2 bases and J gave up 3 bases; unmatched junction bases: 10. CDR3 loop: CATSDSRGLFLHTEAFF. CDR3 bases: TGTGCCACCAGTGATTCCAGGGGGCTATTTCTCCACACTGAAGCTTTCTTT.

The chain recombines TRBV2 with TRBJ2-7; 7 nucleotides line up with TRBD1. This CDR3 has 14 amino acids. Germline trimming cut 11 bases from V and 4 bases from J; bases unmatched to any gene: 14. The V gene's germline CDR1 is SNHLY and CDR2 FYNNEI. As DNA, the CDR3 is TGTGCCGGCACCCCTGACAGGGCTGGGTACGAGCAGTACTTC. As protein: CAGTPDRAGYEQYF.

This clonotype has ten or more counts. The chain carries TRBV20-1 and TRBJ1-4, with D tentatively TRBD1 (6 bases). V lost 6 bases and J 5 bases, leaving 10 bases between the germline ends. Germline-derived CDR1 and CDR2 are DFQATT and SNEGSKA (reference sequence). The CDR3 spans 12 residues. CDR3 region: CSAEGQNEKLFF. The CDR3 nucleotides are TGCAGTGCCGAAGGACAGAATGAAAAACTGTTTTTT.

Points on this clonotype: A much larger clone lies a single base off, so this may be a read error. This sequence joins TRBV20-1 and TRBJ2-5; D not certain. The germline gives CDR1 DFQATT, CDR2 SNEGSKA (reference sequence). The CDR3 totals 11 residues. Trimming cost V 4 bases and J 6 bases, with 9 bases left between them. The CDR3 nucleotides read TGCAGTGCTAATAGCCCGAAGACCCAGTACTTC. This codes for CSANSPKTQYF.

This clonotype showed up many times. The chain carries TRBV15 and TRBJ2-7, with TRBD2 as a possible D gene (6 bases). This CDR3 comprises 16 residues. Germline CDR1 reads LNHNV; CDR2 reads YYDKDF (reference sequence). With 0 bases removed from V and 2 bases from J, the gap between germline ends came to 14 bases. The CDR3, as DNA: TGTGCCACCAGCAGAGATAGCACGGAGCGGGCCTACGAGCAGTACTTC. Translating it yields CATSRDSTERAYEQYF. Combining the CDR3 with reference TRBV15 and TRBJ2-7 gives the whole variable domain DAMVIQNPRYQVTQFGKPVTLSCSQTLNHNVMYWYQQKSSQAPKLLFHYYDKDFNNEADTPDNFQSRRPNTSFCFLDIRSPGLGDTAMYLCATSRDSTERAYEQYFGPGTRLTVT.

This clonotype was picked up a small number of times. This chain connects TRBV20-1 to TRBJ1-1; 9 bases match TRBD1. The V gene end was trimmed by 0 bases and the J gene end by 11 bases; junction bases not matched to a gene: 4. Germline V gene sequence: CDR1 DFQATT, CDR2 SNEGSKA (reference sequence). This CDR3 contains 12 residues. CDR3 region: CSARDMDRGAFF. Written as DNA, the CDR3 is TGCAGTGCTAGAGATATGGACAGGGGCGCTTTCTTT.

The table lists this clonotype with many counts. This chain links TRBV2 with TRBJ1-2, with D perhaps matching TRBD1 (5 bases). CDR3 length: 12 residues. V was shortened by 10 bases and J by 4 bases, with 13 bases between the two germline ends. CDR1 is SNHLY and CDR2 is FYNNEI in the germline V gene. The CDR3 DNA sequence: TGTGCCACAGTGGGGGACCTCTATGGCTACACCTTC. Residues: CATVGDLYGYTF.

This clonotype was observed at least ten times. The chain is built from TRBV29-1 and TRBJ1-2; no firm D call. The CDR3 extends over 11 amino acids. Trimming left V 0 bases short and J 5 bases short, with 4 bases between. Germline-derived CDR1 and CDR2 are SQVTM and ANQGSEA. The CDR3 DNA follows: TGCAGCGTTGAAGATCTTTATGGCTACACCTTC. Amino acids: CSVEDLYGYTF.

The chain employs TRBV6-5 and TRBJ2-5, with a weak D call TRBD2 (5 bases). The length of the CDR3 is 13 residues. Germline V gene lookup returns CDR1 MNHEY and CDR2 SVGAGI. The V end lost 2 bases, the J end lost 4 bases, and 8 bases lay between the germline ends. DNA for the CDR3: TGTGCCAGCAGTTACGACTACGGAGAGACCCAGTACTTC. It codes for CASSYDYGETQYF.

In this sample, this clonotype turned up many times. The chain has TRBV15 and TRBJ1-5; D is ambiguous. CDR1 is LNHNV, CDR2 YYDKDF, per germline (reference sequence). This CDR3 spans 14 amino acids. Trimming shortened V by 0 bases and J by 4 bases, and 7 bases separated the two germline ends. The CDR3 DNA sequence: TGTGCCACCAGCAGAGACACTGGAAATCAGCCCCAGCATTTT. The encoded protein is CATSRDTGNQPQHF. Supplemented by reference TRBV15 and TRBJ1-5, the full variable domain reads DAMVIQNPRYQVTQFGKPVTLSCSQTLNHNVMYWYQQKSSQAPKLLFHYYDKDFNNEADTPDNFQSRRPNTSFCFLDIRSPGLGDTAMYLCATSRDTGNQPQHFGDGTRLSIL.

The chain couples TRBV6-5 to TRBJ1-4, with D perhaps matching TRBD1 (5 bases). This CDR3 has 13 residues. Trimming pared 5 bases from V and 8 bases from J, leaving 12 bases between. The germline V gene has CDR1 MNHEY and CDR2 SVGAGI. In DNA, the CDR3 is TGTGCCAGCAGTGAAGTTGGGACCGAAAAACTGTTTTTT. This gives the protein CASSEVGTEKLFF.

The gene calls are TRBV5-6 and TRBJ1-6; D gene uncertain. V was shortened by 3 bases and J by 7 bases, with 14 bases between the two germline ends. In germline, CDR1 is SGHDT, CDR2 YYEEEE. This CDR3 contains 15 residues. CDR3 sequence: CASSWPTRTNSPLHF. The CDR3 bases are TGTGCCAGCAGCTGGCCCACGCGCACAAATTCACCCCTCCACTTT.

The J gene is TRBJ2-5, the V gene TRBV24-1; D might be TRBD2 (6 bases). Germline values: CDR1 KGHDR, CDR2 SFDVKD. This CDR3 region has 15 residues. The V end lost 4 bases, the J end lost 2 bases, and 13 bases lay between the germline ends. In nucleotides, the CDR3 is TGTGCCACCAGTGAGGGGGGTTGGGATCAAGAGACCCAGTACTTC. It specifies CATSEGGWDQETQYF.

This clonotype appeared a single time. The chain carries TRBV5-1 and TRBJ1-1, with D tentatively TRBD1 (6 bases). Germline V gene lookup returns CDR1 SGHRS and CDR2 YFSETQ. Trimming took 5 bases from V and 2 from J, leaving 13 bases between them. The CDR3 has 14 amino acids. For the CDR3, the DNA is TGCGCCAGCAGTCAAACGGGACACAACACTGAAGCTTTCTTT. Its translation: CASSQTGHNTEAFF.

The rearrangement uses TRBV5-8 and TRBJ1-2; 8 nucleotides match TRBD1. Germline V gene lookup returns CDR1 SGHTS and CDR2 YDEGEE. The CDR3 spans 16 residues. J gave up 8 bases and V 4 bases, and 16 bases lay outside the gene matches. Here the CDR3 reads CASSQEDRENLGGYTF. In DNA, the CDR3 is TGTGCCAGCAGCCAGGAGGACAGGGAAAACCTGGGAGGCTACACCTTC.